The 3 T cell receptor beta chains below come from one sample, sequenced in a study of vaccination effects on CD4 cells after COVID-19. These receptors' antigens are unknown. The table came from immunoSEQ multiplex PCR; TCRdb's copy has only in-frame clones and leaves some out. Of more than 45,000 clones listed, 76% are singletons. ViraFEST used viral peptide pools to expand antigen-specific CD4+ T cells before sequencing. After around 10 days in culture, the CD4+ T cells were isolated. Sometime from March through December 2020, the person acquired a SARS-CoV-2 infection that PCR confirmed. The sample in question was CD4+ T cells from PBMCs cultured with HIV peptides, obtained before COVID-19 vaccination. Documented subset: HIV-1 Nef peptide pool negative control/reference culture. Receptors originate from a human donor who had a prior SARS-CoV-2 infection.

The CDR3 DNA follows: TGTGCCAGCAGTACAGCGCCAGCTAACTATGGCTACACCTTC. Its protein product is CASSTAPANYGYTF. This chain connects TRBV28 to TRBJ1-2, with D hard to call. This CDR3 has 14 residues. The V and J ends lost 5 bases and 0 bases respectively, with 10 bases between them. Germline CDR1 and CDR2: MDHEN and SYDVKM.

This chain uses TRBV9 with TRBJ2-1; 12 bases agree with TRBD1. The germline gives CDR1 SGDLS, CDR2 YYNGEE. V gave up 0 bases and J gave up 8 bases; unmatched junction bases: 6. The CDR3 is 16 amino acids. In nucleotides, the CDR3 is TGTGCCAGCAGCGTAGGGGGACAGGGGGCAATCTATGAGCAGTTCTTC. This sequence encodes CASSVGGQGAIYEQFF. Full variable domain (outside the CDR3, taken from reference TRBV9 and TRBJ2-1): DSGVTQTPKHLITATGQRVTLRCSPRSGDLSVYWYQQSLDQGLQFLIQYYNGEERAKGNILERFSAQQFPDLHSELNLSSLELGDSALYFCASSVGGQGAIYEQFFGPGTRLTVL.

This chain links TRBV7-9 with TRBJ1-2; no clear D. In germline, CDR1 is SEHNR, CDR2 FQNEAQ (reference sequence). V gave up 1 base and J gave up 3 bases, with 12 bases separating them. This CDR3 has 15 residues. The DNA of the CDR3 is TGTGCCAGCAGCTTAGACCCGCTCCGGGACTATGGCTACACCTTC. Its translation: CASSLDPLRDYGYTF.